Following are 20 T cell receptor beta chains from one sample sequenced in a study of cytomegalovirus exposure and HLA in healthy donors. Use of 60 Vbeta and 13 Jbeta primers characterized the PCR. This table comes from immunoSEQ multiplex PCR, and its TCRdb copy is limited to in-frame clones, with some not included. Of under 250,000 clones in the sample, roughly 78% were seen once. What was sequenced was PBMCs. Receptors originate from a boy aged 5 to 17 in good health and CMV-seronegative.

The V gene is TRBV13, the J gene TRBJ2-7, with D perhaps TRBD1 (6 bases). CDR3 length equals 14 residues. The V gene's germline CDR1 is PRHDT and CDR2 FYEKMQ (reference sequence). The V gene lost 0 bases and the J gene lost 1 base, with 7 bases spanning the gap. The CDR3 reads CASSLGDSSYEQYF. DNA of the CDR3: TGTGCCAGCAGCTTAGGGGACAGTTCCTACGAGCAGTACTTC.

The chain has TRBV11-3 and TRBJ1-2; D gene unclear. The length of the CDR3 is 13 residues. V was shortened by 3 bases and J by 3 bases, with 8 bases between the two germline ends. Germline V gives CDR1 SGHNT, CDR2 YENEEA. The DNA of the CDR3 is TGTGCCAGCAGCTTGGTTCAGGACTATGGCTACACCTTC. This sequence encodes CASSLVQDYGYTF.

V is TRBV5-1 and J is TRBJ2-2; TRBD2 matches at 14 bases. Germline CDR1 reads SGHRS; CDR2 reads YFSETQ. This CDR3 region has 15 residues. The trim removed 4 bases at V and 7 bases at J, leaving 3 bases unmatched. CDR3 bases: TGCGCCAGCAGCAGCGGACTAGCGGGAGGCGGGGAGCTGTTTTTT. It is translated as CASSSGLAGGGELFF. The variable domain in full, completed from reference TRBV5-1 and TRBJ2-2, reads KAGVTQTPRYLIKTRGQQVTLSCSPISGHRSVSWYQQTPGQGLQFLFEYFSETQRNKGNFPGRFSGRQFSNSRSEMNVSTLELGDSALYLCASSSGLAGGGELFFGEGSRLTVL.

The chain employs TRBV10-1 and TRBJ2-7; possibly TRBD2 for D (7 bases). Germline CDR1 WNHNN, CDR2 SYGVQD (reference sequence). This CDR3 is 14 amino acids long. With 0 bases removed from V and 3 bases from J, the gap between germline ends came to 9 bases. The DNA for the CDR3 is TGCGCCAGCAGTGAGTCGGGGGGGCTCTACGAGCAGTACTTC. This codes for CASSESGGLYEQYF.

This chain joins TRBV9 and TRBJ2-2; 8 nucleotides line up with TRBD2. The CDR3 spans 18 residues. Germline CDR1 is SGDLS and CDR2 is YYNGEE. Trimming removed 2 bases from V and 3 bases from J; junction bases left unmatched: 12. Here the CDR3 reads CASSVTRGSGSDTGELFF. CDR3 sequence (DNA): TGTGCCAGCAGCGTGACTAGAGGGAGCGGGAGTGACACCGGGGAGCTGTTTTTT.

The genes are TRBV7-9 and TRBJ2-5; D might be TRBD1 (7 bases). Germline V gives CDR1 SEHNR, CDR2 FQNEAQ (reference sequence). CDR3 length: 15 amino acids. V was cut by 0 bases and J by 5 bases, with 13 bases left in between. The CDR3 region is CASSLAQGGQETQYF. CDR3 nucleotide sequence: TGTGCCAGCAGCTTAGCGCAGGGGGGCCAGGAGACCCAGTACTTC.

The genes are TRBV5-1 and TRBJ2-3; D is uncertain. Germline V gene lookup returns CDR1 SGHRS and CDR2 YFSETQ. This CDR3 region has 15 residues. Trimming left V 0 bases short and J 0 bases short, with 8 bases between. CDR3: CASSLAVGSTDTQYF. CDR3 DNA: TGCGCCAGCAGCTTGGCCGTCGGGAGCACAGATACGCAGTATTTT.

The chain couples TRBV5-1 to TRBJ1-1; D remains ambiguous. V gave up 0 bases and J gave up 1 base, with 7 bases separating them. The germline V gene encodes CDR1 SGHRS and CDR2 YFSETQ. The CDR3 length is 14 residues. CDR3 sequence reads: CASSLGRGNTEAFF. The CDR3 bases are TGCGCCAGCAGCTTGGGACGAGGGAACACTGAAGCTTTCTTT.

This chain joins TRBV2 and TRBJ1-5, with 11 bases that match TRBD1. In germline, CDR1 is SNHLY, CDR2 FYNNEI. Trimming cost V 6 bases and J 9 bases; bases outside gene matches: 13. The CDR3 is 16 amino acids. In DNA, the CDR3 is TGTGCCAGCAGAGCCGGGACAGGGGGTTTAGACGGGCCCCAGCATTTT. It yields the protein CASRAGTGGLDGPQHF.

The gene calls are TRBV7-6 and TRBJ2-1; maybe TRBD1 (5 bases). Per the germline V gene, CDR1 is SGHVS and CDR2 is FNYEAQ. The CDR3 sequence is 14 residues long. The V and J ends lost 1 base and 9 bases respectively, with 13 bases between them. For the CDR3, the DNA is TGTGCCAGCAGCTTAGGTGTGGGGCGTCCTGAGCAGTTCTTC. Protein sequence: CASSLGVGRPEQFF.

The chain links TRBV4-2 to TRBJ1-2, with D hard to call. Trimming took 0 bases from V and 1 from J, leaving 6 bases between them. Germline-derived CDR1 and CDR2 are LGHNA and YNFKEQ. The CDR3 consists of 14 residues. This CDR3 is CASSQEASNYGYTF. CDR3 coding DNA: TGTGCCAGCAGCCAAGAGGCCAGTAACTATGGCTACACCTTC.

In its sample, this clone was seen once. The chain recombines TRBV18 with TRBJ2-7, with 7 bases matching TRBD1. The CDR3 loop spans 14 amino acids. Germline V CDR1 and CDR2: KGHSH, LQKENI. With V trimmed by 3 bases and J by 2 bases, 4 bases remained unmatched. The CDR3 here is CASSPRDSAYEQYF. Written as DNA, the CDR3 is TGTGCCAGCTCACCCCGGGACAGCGCCTACGAGCAGTACTTC.

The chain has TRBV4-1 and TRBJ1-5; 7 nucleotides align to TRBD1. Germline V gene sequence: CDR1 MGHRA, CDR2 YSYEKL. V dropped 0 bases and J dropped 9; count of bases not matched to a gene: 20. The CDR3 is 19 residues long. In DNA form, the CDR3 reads TGCGCCAGCAGCCAAGATACGACAGGGATTGCGGGGAAACTGTGGCCCCAGCATTTT. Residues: CASSQDTTGIAGKLWPQHF.

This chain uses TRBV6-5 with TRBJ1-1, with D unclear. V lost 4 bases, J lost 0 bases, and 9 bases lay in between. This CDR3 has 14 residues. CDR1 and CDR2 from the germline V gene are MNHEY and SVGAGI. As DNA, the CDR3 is TGTGCCAGCAGTTTACGGGTCATGAACACTGAAGCTTTCTTT. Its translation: CASSLRVMNTEAFF.

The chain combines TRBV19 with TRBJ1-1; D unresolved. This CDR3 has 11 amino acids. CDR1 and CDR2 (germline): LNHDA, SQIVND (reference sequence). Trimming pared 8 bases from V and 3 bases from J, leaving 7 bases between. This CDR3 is CASGFYTEAFF. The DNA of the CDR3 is TGTGCCAGTGGCTTTTACACTGAAGCTTTCTTT.

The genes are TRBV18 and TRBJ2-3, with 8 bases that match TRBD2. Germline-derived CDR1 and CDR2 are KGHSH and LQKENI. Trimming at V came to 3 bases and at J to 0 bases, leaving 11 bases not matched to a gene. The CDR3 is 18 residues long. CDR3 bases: TGTGCCAGCTCACCGCGGAGGGGAGCTAGCGGGAGCACAGATACGCAGTATTTT. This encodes CASSPRRGASGSTDTQYF.

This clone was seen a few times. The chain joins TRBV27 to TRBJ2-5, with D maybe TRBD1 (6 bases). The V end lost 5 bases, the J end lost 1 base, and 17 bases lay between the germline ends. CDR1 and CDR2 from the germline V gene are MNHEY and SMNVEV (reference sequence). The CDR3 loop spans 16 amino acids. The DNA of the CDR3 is TGTGCCAGCAGTCTTAATATACGAGGGGGCCAAGAGACCCAGTACTTC. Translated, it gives CASSLNIRGGQETQYF.

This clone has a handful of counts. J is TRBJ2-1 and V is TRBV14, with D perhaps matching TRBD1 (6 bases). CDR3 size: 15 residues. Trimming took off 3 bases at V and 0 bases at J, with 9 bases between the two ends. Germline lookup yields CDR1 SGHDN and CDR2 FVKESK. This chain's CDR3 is CASSQGHLSYNEQFF. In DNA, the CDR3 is TGTGCCAGCAGCCAGGGACACCTCTCCTACAATGAGCAGTTCTTC.

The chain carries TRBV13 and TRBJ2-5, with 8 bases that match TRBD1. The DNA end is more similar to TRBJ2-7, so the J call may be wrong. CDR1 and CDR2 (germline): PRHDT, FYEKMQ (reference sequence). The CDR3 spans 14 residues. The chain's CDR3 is CASSPTGATYEQYF. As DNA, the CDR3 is TGTGCCAGCAGCCCGACAGGGGCCACCTACGAGCAGTACTTC.

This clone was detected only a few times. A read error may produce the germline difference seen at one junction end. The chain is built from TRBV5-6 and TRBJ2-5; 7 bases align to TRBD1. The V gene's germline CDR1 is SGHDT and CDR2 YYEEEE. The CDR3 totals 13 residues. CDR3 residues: CASNLGQQETQYF. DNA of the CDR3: TGTGCCAGCAACTTGGGACAGCAAGAGACCCAGTACTTC. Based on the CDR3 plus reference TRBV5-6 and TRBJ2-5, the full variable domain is DAGVTQSPTHLIKTRGQQVTLRCSPKSGHDTVSWYQQALGQGPQFIFQYYEEEERQRGNFPDRFSGHQFPNYSSELNVNALLLGDSALYLCASNLGQQETQYFGPGTRLLVL.